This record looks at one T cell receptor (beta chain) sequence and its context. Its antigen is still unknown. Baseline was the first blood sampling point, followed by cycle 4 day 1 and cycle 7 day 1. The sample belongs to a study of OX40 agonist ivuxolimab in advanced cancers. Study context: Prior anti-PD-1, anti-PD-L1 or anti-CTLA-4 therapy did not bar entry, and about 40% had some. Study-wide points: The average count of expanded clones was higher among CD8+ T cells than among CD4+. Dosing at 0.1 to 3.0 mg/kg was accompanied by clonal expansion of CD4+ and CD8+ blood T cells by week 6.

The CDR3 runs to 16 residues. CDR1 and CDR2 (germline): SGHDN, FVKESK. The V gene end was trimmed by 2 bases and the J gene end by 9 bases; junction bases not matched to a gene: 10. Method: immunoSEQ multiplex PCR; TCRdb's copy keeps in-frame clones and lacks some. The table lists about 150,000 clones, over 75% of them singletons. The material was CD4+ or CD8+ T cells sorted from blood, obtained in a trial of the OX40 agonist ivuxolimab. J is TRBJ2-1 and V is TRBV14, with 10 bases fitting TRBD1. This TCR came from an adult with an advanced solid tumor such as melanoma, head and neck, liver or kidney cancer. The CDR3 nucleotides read TGTGCCAGCAGCCAACTGGGGACAGGGGACTACGGTGAGCAGTTCTTC. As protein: CASSQLGTGDYGEQFF.